This TCR beta chain was documented in a study of vaccination and CD4 T cells after COVID-19 (dated by TCRdb to between 2022 and 2023). A note on the overall study: Every convalescent patient had a positive nasal swab PCR test for SARS-CoV-2, with mild disease in several patients and severe disease in one. In the convalescent cohort there were six males and four females, among whom were two Hispanic individuals, seven Caucasians, two Asians and one multiracial person. Post-COVID blood samples were collected from convalescent patients a median of about 92 days after diagnosis, with a range of about 30 to 161 days. As controls, cultures received a CEFX viral epitope pool (the positive control), an HIV-1 Nef peptide pool (the negative control), or no peptide at all. Post-vaccine blood samples were collected a median of approximately 68 days after the second vaccine dose, ranging from about 13 to 241 days. The spike-specific CD4+ TCR repertoire was compared before and after mRNA vaccination in approximately 9 COVID-19 convalescent patients and 4 infection-naive healthy vaccine recipients. Participants got two doses of the Pfizer-BioNTech BNT162b2 vaccine (n=8) or two doses of the Moderna mRNA-1273 vaccine (n=2). Overlapping spike peptide pools from SARS-CoV-2 and from the common cold coronaviruses HCoV-NL63, HCoV-OC43 and HCoV-229E were used as culture stimuli. The research as a whole found: The number of convalescent patients in the study was relatively small, and the study did not examine early timepoints following natural infection. The median count of SARS-CoV-2-reactive clonotypes went up from around 20 after infection to about 40 after vaccination, although the change was not significant. Nearly all vaccine-specific clones in convalescent patients (304 of 307) were mono-reactive for SARS-CoV-2 spike rather than cross-reactive with common cold coronaviruses. Among convalescent patients, a median about 90% of the SARS-CoV-2-reactive clones seen after vaccination appeared only after vaccination, which suggests priming specific to the vaccine.

This clonotype showed up just a few times. The clone's antigen remains unknown. No much larger clonotype is one base removed from it; base qualities were not supplied. To prepare the library, PCR was applied. At the Johns Hopkins FTIC core, DNA from the cultured CD4+ T cells underwent TCR sequencing with the Oncomine TCR Beta short-read assay. Genomic DNA was extracted from the cultured CD4+ T cells with the QIAamp micro DNA kit. Oncomine TCR Beta libraries from cultured CD4+ T cells were pooled with unique dual indexes and sequenced on an Illumina iSeq 100. As for the authors' bioinformatics: Non-productive sequences were removed, and CDR3s that did not start with C, did not end with F or W, or were shorter than 7 amino acids were discarded. Antigen-specific clonotypes were identified with the MANAFEST web application by comparing peptide-stimulated wells with reference and other culture wells. For a clone to be called positive, the clone needed an FDR below 0.05, an odds ratio above 5, and a productive frequency above 0.1% in at least two of three replicate wells. Clonotypes that were significantly expanded in both SARS-CoV-2 spike wells and at least one common cold coronavirus spike condition were defined as cross-reactive. Similarity between CDR3 sequences was evaluated in R version 3.6.1 using Levenshtein distances (stringdist) and unrooted phylogenetic trees (ape). Using fastp at Q25 and MiXCR, TCRdb reprocessed the public reads and kept productive beta chains. Identical CDR3 proteins give one entry, which carries the most common genes and DNA. Here the V and J calls rest on TCRdb's processing, not on the authors' analysis. For this sample there are over 10,000 distinct CDR3 sequences; around two fifths appear just once. The ten largest clones represent about 13% of the sample.

V loses 3 bases of germline sequence and J loses 8 bases, and the interval between the two ends is 15 bases. Looking up the germline V gene yields CDR1 KGHDR and CDR2 SFDVKD. Its CDR3 holds 14 amino acids, cysteine through phenylalanine. Kept here is only the CDR3 DNA, which spans 42 bases and is read in frame from base 1. What this sample's treatment or condition label stands for: approximately 9-day PBMC culture with coronavirus spike peptide pools or control peptides (ViraFEST assay). The ViraFEST assay, used in the study, expanded antigen-specific T cells with peptide pools and then identified the expanded clonotypes through TCR sequencing. The convalescent patients' positive SARS-CoV-2 PCR tests fell between March and December 2020, which was before the Alpha, Beta and Delta variants emerged in the United States. Each well held millions of PBMCs cultured with roughly 10 ug/ml peptide pools in IMDM containing 5% human AB serum and approximately 10 IU/ml IL-2. On days 3 and 7, half of the culture medium was replaced with fresh IL-2-containing medium. CD4+ T cells were isolated after approximately ten days of culture through negative selection using the EasySep CD4+ T cell isolation kit. Ficoll-Paque Plus gradient centrifugation was used to isolate PBMCs from whole blood, and the isolated PBMCs were then either used fresh or cryopreserved at -140C. Culture conditions were generally each tested in triplicate wells.

Recombination joined TRBV24-1 with TRBJ1-2; the D gene is possibly TRBD1, with 6 bases matching. This receptor was identified in a human donor who had recovered from COVID-19. Sequencing was performed on CD4+ T cells from blood, cultured in vitro. The CDR3 in this case is CATSDRTGAYGYTF. In nucleotide form, the sequence is TGTGCCACCAGTGATCGAACGGGGGCGTACGGCTACACCTTC.